This TCR beta chain was sequenced for a study of response to subunit inactivated influenza vaccine. MiXCR, applied by TCRdb to the RT-PCR reads, yields one record per CDR3 protein. The profile shows just under 250,000 distinct CDR3 sequences, 10% to 15% of them singletons. The V end lost 5 bases, the J end lost 4 bases, and 18 bases lay between the germline ends. Germline-derived CDR1 and CDR2 are MDHEN and SYDVKM. CDR3 length equals 15 residues. Details on this clonotype: As yet, its antigen is unknown.

Whole-study findings and limits: There was a suggestion from the authors that each seasonal influenza vaccination recruits few new T cells.

The source of this sequence is a middle-aged man who received an inactivated influenza vaccine. The chain employs TRBV28 and TRBJ2-7, with D perhaps given as TRBD1 or TRBD2 (6 bases each). Specimen: non-naive T cells sorted from PBMCs, collected 14 days before vaccination. The CDR3 DNA is TGTGCCAGCAGTAGTACGGGGGCTCTGAAATACGAGCAGTACTTC. It is translated as CASSSTGALKYEQYF.